The source of this TCR beta chain is a study of regulatory T cells in long-lasting Graves disease. This clonotype was observed many times. Its antigen is as yet unknown. Regarding the study as a whole: Whereas 1,000 or so public clonotypes were shared by new patients, persistent patients shared more, at 2,741. Among samples with persistent disease, TRBV28, TRBJ1-2 and TRBJ2-5 were favored.

Construction of the TCR beta libraries employed iRepertoire HTBI primers in conjunction with Arm-PCR of CDR3 regions. TCRdb redid the calling of the multiplex PCR reads with MiXCR, one entry per CDR3 protein. The sample carries just over 600,000 distinct CDR3 sequences, about 16% recorded once. Time point here: newly diagnosed GD, antithyroid drugs for less than 3 months. Generation of the TCR library employed RNA extracted from PBMCs. Germline loops: CDR1 SGHTA, CDR2 FQGTGA. This CDR3 has 16 residues. The V segment lost 3 bases and the J segment 4 bases; nucleotides outside the gene matches: 6. This sample also appeared in a second study, on T cells in Graves' hyperthyroidism and ophthalmopathy. From that second work: Initially, a first-round RT-PCR of the TCR CDR3 employed the HTBI primer set.

This clonotype was sampled from a woman aged 30 to 39 with Graves disease. This sample comprised peripheral blood mononuclear cells (PBMCs), obtained at new diagnosis, from a patient treated with antithyroid drugs. The rearrangement uses TRBV7-3 and TRBJ2-2, with 9 bases lining up with TRBD2. The CDR3 protein is CASSLDGLALTGELFF. The CDR3, as DNA: TGTGCCAGCAGCTTGGACGGACTAGCGCTCACCGGGGAGCTGTTTTTT.